What follows are 20 T cell receptor beta chains derived from one specimen sequenced in a study of early T cells in non-severe SARS-CoV-2 infection. TCRdb re-analysed the 5' RACE reads in MiXCR, keeping a single row per CDR3 protein. Of more than 45,000 distinct CDR3 sequences listed, under 15% are singletons. What was sequenced was whole blood. The receptors were sampled from an adult who was a healthcare worker with PCR-confirmed SARS-CoV-2 infection or an uninfected control (not recorded which).

V is TRBV29-1 and J is TRBJ2-1, with a tentative D call TRBD2 (5 bases). The germline V gene has CDR1 SQVTM and CDR2 ANQGSEA. This CDR3 has 12 residues. V lost 4 bases to trimming and J lost 9 bases, with 13 bases between them. DNA for the CDR3: TGCAGCGTTGGGACTGATTTGAGTGAGCAGTTCTTC. Its translation is CSVGTDLSEQFF.

This clonotype appeared many times. The chain links TRBV10-2 to TRBJ1-4; 7 nucleotides agree with TRBD1. Germline CDR1 reads WSHSY; CDR2 reads SAAADI. The V segment lost 6 bases and the J segment 1 base; nucleotides outside the gene matches: 5. This CDR3 contains 15 residues. CDR3: CASRQGRRTNEKLFF. For the CDR3, the DNA is TGCGCCAGCAGACAGGGGAGGAGAACTAATGAAAAACTGTTTTTT.

This clonotype was seen ten or more times. The CDR3 spells CASSPGGYEQYF. The CDR3 DNA reads TGTGCCAGCAGTCCCGGCGGCTACGAGCAGTACTTC. This chain uses TRBV7-8 with TRBJ2-7, with no clear D. CDR3 length equals 12 residues. V dropped 6 bases and J dropped 3 bases, with 9 bases sitting between them. In germline, CDR1 is SGHVS, CDR2 FQNEAQ.

The sample holds many counts of this clonotype. This chain links TRBV5-1 with TRBJ2-7; D not certain. Germline V gives CDR1 SGHRS, CDR2 YFSETQ. The CDR3 has 13 amino acids. With 3 bases removed from V and 5 bases from J, the gap between germline ends came to 12 bases. CDR3 coding DNA: TGCGCCAGCAGCTCGGGCGGAACTAACGAGCAGTACTTC. This gives the protein CASSSGGTNEQYF.

This clonotype occurred many times. The chain couples TRBV7-9 to TRBJ1-2, with TRBD1 matching over 8 bases. The V gene end was trimmed by 5 bases and the J gene end by 6 bases; junction bases not matched to a gene: 8. CDR1 and CDR2 from the germline V gene are SEHNR and FQNEAQ (reference sequence). The CDR3 length is 14 residues. The CDR3 sequence: CASSHPDRVDGYTF. For the CDR3, the DNA is TGTGCCAGCAGCCACCCGGACAGGGTGGATGGCTACACCTTC.

This clonotype has a single count. The chain has TRBV9 and TRBJ2-3; 10 bases map to TRBD2. Germline assignment: CDR1 SGDLS and CDR2 YYNGEE. The CDR3 runs 17 residues. The V gene end was trimmed by 2 bases and the J gene end by 6 bases; junction bases not matched to a gene: 12. CDR3 nucleotide sequence: TGTGCCAGCAGCGTGGCCACGGCTAGCGGGAGTCAGGATACGCAGTATTTT. This translates into CASSVATASGSQDTQYF.

The genes are TRBV2 and TRBJ1-1; 8 bases are a match to TRBD1. The V segment lost 6 bases and the J segment 4 bases; nucleotides outside the gene matches: 1. The germline V gene encodes CDR1 SNHLY and CDR2 FYNNEI. CDR3 size: 12 residues. The CDR3 nucleotides read TGTGCCAGCAGCACAGGGGGCACTGAAGCTTTCTTT. Its protein is CASSTGGTEAFF.

This clonotype was observed at least ten times. The V gene is TRBV19, the J gene TRBJ1-5; 8 bases are shared with TRBD1. CDR3 length: 15 residues. J lost 7 bases, V lost 6 bases, and 11 bases had no gene match. Germline loops: CDR1 LNHDA, CDR2 SQIVND (reference sequence). The CDR3 region has the DNA TGTGCCAGTAGCTCTGGACAGGGAGGTAGACAGCCCCAGCATTTT. Protein: CASSSGQGGRQPQHF.

The chain links TRBV4-1 to TRBJ2-2, with D unresolved. Per germline, CDR1 MGHRA and CDR2 YSYEKL. The CDR3 sequence is 13 residues long. The V and J ends lost 1 base and 3 bases respectively, with 3 bases between them. The CDR3 coding sequence is TGCGCCAGCAGCCAAGGGTACACCGGGGAGCTGTTTTTT. Protein product: CASSQGYTGELFF.

The rearrangement links TRBV3-1 to TRBJ2-5; 7 nucleotides match TRBD2. Germline assignment: CDR1 LGHDT and CDR2 YNNKEL (reference sequence). The CDR3 loop spans 15 amino acids. J gave up 4 bases and V 5 bases, and 10 bases lay outside the gene matches. The CDR3 DNA reads TGTGCCAGCAGCTCCCAGACTAGCCGGGGAGAGACCCAGTACTTC. It encodes CASSSQTSRGETQYF.

Ten or more counts support this clonotype. The V call is TRBV3-1, the J call TRBJ2-2; 7 positions agree with TRBD1. The CDR3 has 13 amino acids. CDR1 is LGHDT and CDR2 is YNNKEL in the germline V gene (reference sequence). The J segment lost 6 bases and the V segment lost 3 bases, leaving 1 base of the junction unmatched. This CDR3 is CASSHTGAGELFF. The DNA of the CDR3 is TGTGCCAGCAGCCATACAGGGGCCGGGGAGCTGTTTTTT.

In its sample, this clonotype was seen many times. CDR3 DNA sequence: TGTGCCAGCAGCTCACCTAATGAGGCTTCCCGCCGGGAGCTGTTTTTT. Translating gives CASSSPNEASRRELFF. This chain joins TRBV28 and TRBJ2-2; D ambiguous. Germline-derived CDR1 and CDR2 are MDHEN and SYDVKM. Trimming stripped 6 bases from V and 9 bases from J, with 23 bases between. The CDR3 has 16 residues.

This clonotype was counted between two and nine times. The gene calls are TRBV29-1 and TRBJ1-4; TRBD1 agrees at 7 bases. The CDR3 has 14 amino acids. The germline gives CDR1 SQVTM, CDR2 ANQGSEA. V was pared by 5 bases and J by 6 bases, with 9 bases of the junction left unmatched. This chain's CDR3 is CSVSQGSDDEKLFF. Here the CDR3 DNA reads TGCAGCGTTTCACAGGGGTCGGACGATGAAAAACTGTTTTTT.

This clonotype was seen repeatedly, ten times or more. The genes are TRBV11-1 and TRBJ1-1; 12 nucleotides align to TRBD1. This CDR3 has 18 residues. With V trimmed by 5 bases and J by 1 base, 11 bases remained unmatched. Per germline, CDR1 SGHAT and CDR2 FQDESV (reference sequence). The CDR3 loop is CASSPRDRGRLGNTEAFF. DNA of the CDR3: TGTGCCAGCAGCCCCCGGGACAGGGGGCGCCTAGGGAACACTGAAGCTTTCTTT.

There are many counts of this clonotype. The CDR3 here is CASSLLPRTITDTQYF. The CDR3 bases are TGCGCCAGCAGCTTGCTACCGAGGACTATAACAGATACGCAGTATTTT. The genes are TRBV5-1 and TRBJ2-3; TRBD2 is a possible D gene (6 bases). Trimming took 1 base from V and 3 from J, leaving 15 bases between them. CDR1 is SGHRS and CDR2 is YFSETQ in the germline V gene. The CDR3 contains 16 residues.

The chain employs TRBV5-1 and TRBJ2-1; unclear D gene. The V end was cut by 0 bases, the J end by 3 bases, with 10 bases between. The CDR3 is 15 amino acids. The germline V gene has CDR1 SGHRS and CDR2 YFSETQ. The CDR3 reads CASSLEGQDYNEQFF. DNA of the CDR3: TGCGCCAGCAGCTTGGAGGGTCAGGACTACAATGAGCAGTTCTTC.

The chain joins TRBV29-1 to TRBJ2-1, with D perhaps TRBD2 (5 bases). CDR3 length: 13 amino acids. Germline lookup yields CDR1 SQVTM and CDR2 ANQGSEA. V was trimmed by 3 bases and J by 4 bases, leaving 10 bases between them. The CDR3 DNA sequence: TGCAGCGTTGACGGGGTGGTTTACAATGAGCAGTTCTTC. Amino acid sequence: CSVDGVVYNEQFF.

This chain uses TRBV6-6 with TRBJ2-7, with 11 bases lining up with TRBD1. CDR1 is MNHNY, CDR2 SVGAGI, per germline (reference sequence). The CDR3 spans 15 residues. V lost 5 bases and J lost 5; bases outside the gene matches: 8. The CDR3 loop reads CASSHTGTGGDEQYF. In DNA, the CDR3 is TGTGCCAGCAGTCACACCGGGACAGGGGGGGACGAGCAGTACTTC.

Only a few counts were recorded for this clonotype. V is TRBV9 and J is TRBJ2-1; 10 bases map to TRBD2. J was trimmed by 9 bases and V by 0 bases; bases with no gene match: 6. CDR3 length: 15 residues. Germline lookup yields CDR1 SGDLS and CDR2 YYNGEE. CDR3: CASSVGLAGTGEQFF. CDR3 sequence (DNA): TGTGCCAGCAGCGTAGGACTAGCGGGCACAGGTGAGCAGTTCTTC. Supplemented by reference TRBV9 and TRBJ2-1, the full variable domain reads DSGVTQTPKHLITATGQRVTLRCSPRSGDLSVYWYQQSLDQGLQFLIQYYNGEERAKGNILERFSAQQFPDLHSELNLSSLELGDSALYFCASSVGLAGTGEQFFGPGTRLTVL.

This chain links TRBV4-2 with TRBJ2-5; D is perhaps TRBD1 (7 bases). V lost 0 bases and J 4 bases, leaving 15 bases between the germline ends. The CDR3 has 16 amino acids. From germline, CDR1 is LGHNA and CDR2 YNFKEQ. CDR3 DNA: TGTGCCAGCAGCCAAGATCTCAGGGGGAGGATAGAGACCCAGTACTTC. Its translation: CASSQDLRGRIETQYF.